This record looks at one TCR beta chain sequence and its context. No antigen is known for it. The sample belongs to a study of T cells after yellow fever vaccination. General study results and limits: Reappearing after the booster were most of the clones from primary vaccination (less than 97% CD4, approximately 88% CD8). On re-exposure, the response was weaker but peaked faster, at day 5 versus 15.

The V gene's germline CDR1 is MDHEN and CDR2 SYDVKM. Trimming cost V 3 bases and J 5 bases; bases outside gene matches: 3. The CDR3 consists of 15 residues. 5'RACE template switching added a universal primer site and UMIs to TCR cDNA. TCRdb reprocessed the 5' RACE reads with MiXCR, giving one entry per CDR3 protein. The sample shows 250,000 to 350,000 distinct CDR3 sequences, around 4.4% of them seen only once. V gene TRBV28 combines with J gene TRBJ2-2, with 10 bases that match TRBD2. Source: PBMCs, taken 15 days after the yellow fever booster vaccination. This TCR was sampled from a man aged 18 to 35 who received the YFV17D yellow fever vaccine. CDR3 loop: CASSLASGGTGELFF. The CDR3 bases are TGTGCCAGCAGTTTGGCTAGCGGGGGAACCGGGGAGCTGTTTTTT. Full variable domain (missing parts from reference TRBV28 and TRBJ2-2): DVKVTQSSRYLVKRTGEKVFLECVQDMDHENMFWYRQDPGLGLRLIYFSYDVKMKEKGDIPEGYSVSREKKERFSLILESASTNQTSMYLCASSLASGGTGELFFGEGSRLTVL.